This T cell receptor (beta chain) was sequenced for a study of shared clonotypes between healthy human individuals. The CDR3 totals 14 residues. Trimming pared 5 bases from V and 3 bases from J, leaving 11 bases between. Germline V gene data show CDR1 as SGHTS and CDR2 as YDEGEE. Deep-level running was used for the assay. The data were produced by immunoSEQ multiplex PCR, yet TCRdb's version contains in-frame clones alone and is incomplete. The table lists 2 million to 2.5 million clones, 90% to 96% of them singletons. The receptor comes from a man younger than 30 in good health. The chain employs TRBV5-8 and TRBJ2-2, with D possibly being TRBD1 (6 bases). Material for sequencing was naive CD4+ T cells sorted from blood. The subset: CD45RA+ positively selected. This chain's CDR3 is CASRRGYHTGELFF. The CDR3 DNA reads TGTGCCAGCAGAAGGGGGTACCACACCGGGGAGCTGTTTTTT.